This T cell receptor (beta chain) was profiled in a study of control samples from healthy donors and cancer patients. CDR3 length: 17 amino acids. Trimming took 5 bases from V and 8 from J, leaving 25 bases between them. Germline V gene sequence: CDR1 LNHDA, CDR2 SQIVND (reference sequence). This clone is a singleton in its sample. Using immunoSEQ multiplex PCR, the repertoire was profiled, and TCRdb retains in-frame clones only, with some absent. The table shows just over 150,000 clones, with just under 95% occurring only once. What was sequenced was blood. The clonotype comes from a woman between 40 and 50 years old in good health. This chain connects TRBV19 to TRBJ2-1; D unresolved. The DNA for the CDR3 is TGTGCCAGTAGTCTCCGCTTCGTAGGGCGCCTGGTATATGAGCAGTTCTTC. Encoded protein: CASSLRFVGRLVYEQFF.